This T cell receptor (beta chain) was identified in a study of regulatory T cells in long-lasting Graves disease. Across the whole study: Graves' patients (newly diagnosed) had been on antithyroid drugs under 3 months. Whole-study results and caveats: Analysis covered peripheral blood alone, not thyroid tissue.

V was trimmed by 2 bases and J by 0 bases, leaving 11 bases between them. Germline V gene data show CDR1 as SGHRS and CDR2 as YFSETQ. This CDR3 contains 15 residues. The authors built TCR beta libraries using iRepertoire HTBI primers and Arm-PCR of CDR3 regions. One entry per CDR3 protein, called by TCRdb with MiXCR from the multiplex PCR reads. The profile shows almost 450,000 distinct CDR3 sequences, less than 20% of them singletons. This clonotype was picked up many times. Its antigen is unidentified. As to time point: newly diagnosed GD, antithyroid drugs for less than 3 months. The TCR library was prepared using RNA isolated from PBMCs. These data are also associated with another study on T cells in Graves' hyperthyroidism and ophthalmopathy. That work contributes: Orbital computed tomography, thyroid ultrasound, serum thyroxine and TRAb, and clinical symptoms together informed the diagnoses. Among clonotypes expanded in thyroid above 0.001, most were also found in blood.

This sequence originates from a woman aged 25-40 years with Graves disease. This sample comprised peripheral blood mononuclear cells (PBMCs), obtained at new diagnosis, from a patient treated with antithyroid drugs. V is TRBV5-1 and J is TRBJ1-1, with D hard to call. Here the CDR3 DNA reads TGCGCCAGCAGCTTTTTAAATGGAATGAACACTGAAGCTTTCTTT. It is translated as CASSFLNGMNTEAFF.